The rows below give T cell receptor beta chains drawn from one sample of a study of Japanese encephalitis immunity and Zika vaccine responses. In TCRdb, the 5' RACE reads were re-called with MiXCR into one record per CDR3 protein. The sample lists 300 to 350 distinct CDR3 sequences, about 4% occurring once. Sequences were derived from antigen-activated CD8+ T cells from blood, cultured, sampled during a Zika inactivated vaccine study. Receptors were obtained from an adult woman who received an inactivated Zika virus vaccine. CDR3s include the opening cysteine and the closing phenylalanine or tryptophan. D genes are given only for firm matches. The listing skips clone size in some rows; elsewhere it reads once, few, many or a size class.

CDR3 protein: CASSFGTGVYEQYF; CDR3 DNA: TGCGCCAGCAGTTTTGGGACAGGGGTGTACGAGCAGTACTTC; CDR3 length: 14; clone size: NA; D gene: TRBD1; J gene: TRBJ2-7; V gene: TRBV5-1
CDR3 protein: CASSSGPQAFF; CDR3 DNA: TGTGCCAGCAGCTCGGGACCTCAAGCTTTCTTT; CDR3 length: 11; clone size: large; D gene: NA; J gene: TRBJ1-1; V gene: TRBV7-6
CDR3 protein: CASSLTSGITSYNEQFF; CDR3 DNA: TGTGCCAGCAGTTTGACTAGCGGGATCACCTCCTACAATGAGCAGTTCTTC; CDR3 length: 17; clone size: medium-sized; D gene: TRBD2; J gene: TRBJ2-1; V gene: TRBV25-1
CDR3 protein: CATSREGVDEQYF; CDR3 DNA: TGTGCCACCAGCAGAGAGGGGGTCGACGAGCAGTACTTC; CDR3 length: 13; clone size: medium-sized; D gene: NA; J gene: TRBJ2-7; V gene: TRBV15
CDR3 protein: CASGQGETEAFF; CDR3 DNA: TGTGCCAGCGGACAGGGCGAGACTGAAGCTTTCTTT; CDR3 length: 12; clone size: medium-sized; D gene: TRBD1; J gene: TRBJ1-1; V gene: TRBV6-1
CDR3 protein: CASSQDHGSSETQYF; CDR3 DNA: TGTGCCAGCAGCCAAGATCACGGGAGTTCTGAGACCCAGTACTTC; CDR3 length: 15; clone size: medium-sized; D gene: NA; J gene: TRBJ2-5; V gene: TRBV3-1
CDR3 protein: CASSLTGLVVSSEKLFF; CDR3 DNA: TGCGCCAGCAGCTTGACAGGTTTGGTAGTCAGTAGTGAAAAACTGTTTTTT; CDR3 length: 17; clone size: medium-sized; D gene: NA; J gene: TRBJ1-4; V gene: TRBV5-1
CDR3 protein: CASSTSGTGDEKLFF; CDR3 DNA: TGTGCCAGCAGCACCTCCGGGACAGGGGATGAAAAACTGTTTTTT; CDR3 length: 15; clone size: medium-sized; D gene: TRBD1; J gene: TRBJ1-4; V gene: TRBV7-2
CDR3 protein: CASSFDPSLYEQYF; CDR3 DNA: TGTGCCAGCAGTTTCGACCCTTCTCTATATGAGCAGTACTTC; CDR3 length: 14; clone size: large; D gene: NA; J gene: TRBJ2-7; V gene: TRBV27
CDR3 protein: CASSQVPLRSYVGYTF; CDR3 DNA: TGCGCCAGCAGCCAAGTACCCCTCCGGTCCTATGTAGGCTACACCTTC; CDR3 length: 16; clone size: large; D gene: NA; J gene: TRBJ1-2; V gene: TRBV4-1
CDR3 protein: CASSLILTSGGLTDTQYF; CDR3 DNA: TGTGCCAGCAGCTTAATCTTGACTAGCGGGGGCCTCACAGATACGCAGTATTTT; CDR3 length: 18; clone size: large; D gene: TRBD2; J gene: TRBJ2-3; V gene: TRBV7-8
CDR3 protein: CASSLDTEYSNQPQHF; CDR3 DNA: TGTGCCAGCAGCTTAGATACGGAGTATAGCAATCAGCCCCAGCATTTT; CDR3 length: 16; clone size: hyperexpanded; D gene: NA; J gene: TRBJ1-5; V gene: TRBV7-8
CDR3 protein: CAWGEWGGNQPQHF; CDR3 DNA: TGTGCCTGGGGGGAATGGGGTGGCAATCAGCCCCAGCATTTT; CDR3 length: 14; clone size: medium-sized; D gene: NA; J gene: TRBJ1-5; V gene: TRBV30